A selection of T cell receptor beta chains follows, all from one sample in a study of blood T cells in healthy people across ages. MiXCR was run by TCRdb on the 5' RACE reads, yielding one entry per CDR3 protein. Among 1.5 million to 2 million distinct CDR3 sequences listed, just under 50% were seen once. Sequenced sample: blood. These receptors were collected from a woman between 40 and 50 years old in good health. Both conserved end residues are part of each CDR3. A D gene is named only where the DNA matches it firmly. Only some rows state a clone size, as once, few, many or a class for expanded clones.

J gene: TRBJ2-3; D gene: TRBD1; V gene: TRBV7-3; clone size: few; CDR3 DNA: TGTGCCAGCAGTACCACAGGGGCCCCAACAGATACGCAGTATTTT; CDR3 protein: CASSTTGAPTDTQYF
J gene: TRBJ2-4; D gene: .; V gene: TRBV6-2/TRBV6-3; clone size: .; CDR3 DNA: TGTGCCAGCAGCTCCACTGGAAACAAAAACATTCAGTACTTC; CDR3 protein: CASSSTGNKNIQYF
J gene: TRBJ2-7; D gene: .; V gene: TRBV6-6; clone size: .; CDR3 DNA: TGTGCCAGCAGTTACCCCGGGCAGTACAATGAGCAGTACTTC; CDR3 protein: CASSYPGQYNEQYF
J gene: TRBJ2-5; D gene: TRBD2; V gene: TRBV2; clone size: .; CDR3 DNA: TGTGCCAGCAGGGACTCTCTAGCGGGGGGAGAGACCCAGTACTTC; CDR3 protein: CASRDSLAGGETQYF
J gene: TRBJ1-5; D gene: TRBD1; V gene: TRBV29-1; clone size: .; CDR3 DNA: TGCAGCGTTGAAATGGACAGGGGTCAGCCCCAGCATTTT; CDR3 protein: CSVEMDRGQPQHF
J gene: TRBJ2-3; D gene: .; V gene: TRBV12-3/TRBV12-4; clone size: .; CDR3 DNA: TGTGCCAGCAGTTCATTTGGGCTTGGGGGAGATACGCAGTATTTT; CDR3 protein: CASSSFGLGGDTQYF
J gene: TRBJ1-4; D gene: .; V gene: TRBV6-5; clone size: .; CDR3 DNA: TGTGCCAGCACCCCAAGAAAGAAGGGGGAAAAACTGTTTTTT; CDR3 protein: CASTPRKKGEKLFF
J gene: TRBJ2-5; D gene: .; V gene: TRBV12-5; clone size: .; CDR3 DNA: TGTGCTAGTGGTTTAAGGTTGAATGAGCAGTACTTC; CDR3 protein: CASGLRLNEQYF
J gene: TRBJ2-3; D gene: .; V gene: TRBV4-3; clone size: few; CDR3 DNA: TGCGCCAGCAGCCAAGTTTTGGCAGATACGCAGTATTTT; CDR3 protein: CASSQVLADTQYF
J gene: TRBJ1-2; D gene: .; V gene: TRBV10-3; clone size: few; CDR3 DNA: TGTGCCATCCGCGGGGGCGGCAATAACTATGGCTACACCTTC; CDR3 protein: CAIRGGGNNYGYTF
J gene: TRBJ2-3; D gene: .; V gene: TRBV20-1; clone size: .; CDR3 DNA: TGCAGTGCTGTCCCTCGGGGAAGGGCGAGAGATACGCAGTATTTT; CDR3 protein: CSAVPRGRARDTQYF
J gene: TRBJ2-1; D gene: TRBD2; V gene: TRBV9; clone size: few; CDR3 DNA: TGTGCCAGCAGCGTAGTGGCTAGCGGGGGGGCAGATGAGCAGTTCTTC; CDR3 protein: CASSVVASGGADEQFF
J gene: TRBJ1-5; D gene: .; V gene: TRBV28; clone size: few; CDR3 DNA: TGTGCCAGCAGTCCAACTACAGGCCCAGGCCAGCCCCAGCATTTT; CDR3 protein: CASSPTTGPGQPQHF
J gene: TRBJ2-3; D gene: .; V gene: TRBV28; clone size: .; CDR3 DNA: TGTGCCAGCAGTTTGGACCGGAGGCCCCAAGAGACCCAGTATTTT; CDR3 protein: CASSLDRRPQETQYF